The 8 T cell receptor beta chains listed next were all sequenced from one sample in a study of shared clonotypes between healthy human individuals. In the naive CD8 group, cells lacked CD45RO and were positively selected for CCR7, so terminally differentiated effector memory CD45RA+ cells were left out. Produced via immunoSEQ multiplex PCR; TCRdb's table is partial and in-frame only. Of roughly 2.1 million clones in the sample, approximately 94% were seen once. What was sequenced was naive CD8+ T cells from PBMCs. These receptors all come from a man younger than 30 in good health. Some clones in this sample may be carry-over from other donors' samples.

J is TRBJ2-5 and V is TRBV9; 7 bases fit TRBD1. Germline trimming cut 2 bases from V and 3 bases from J; bases unmatched to any gene: 4. This CDR3 has 14 amino acids. Germline loops: CDR1 SGDLS, CDR2 YYNGEE. CDR3 sequence reads: CASSVGTVKETQYF. As DNA, the CDR3 is TGTGCCAGCAGCGTCGGGACAGTAAAAGAGACCCAGTACTTC.

This chain uses TRBV2 with TRBJ2-7, with D maybe TRBD1 (5 bases). The germline V gene has CDR1 SNHLY and CDR2 FYNNEI. Between the trimmed V and J ends, which lost 2 bases and 5 bases, there was a span of 13 bases. This CDR3 spans 14 amino acids. The CDR3 nucleotides are TGTGCCAGCAGTGAATCTGGTCAGGGTCACGAGCAGTACTTC. It codes for CASSESGQGHEQYF. Full variable domain (outside the CDR3, taken from reference TRBV2 and TRBJ2-7): EPEVTQTPSHQVTQMGQEVILRCVPISNHLYFYWYRQILGQKVEFLVSFYNNEISEKSEIFDDQFSVERPDGSNFTLKIRSTKLEDSAMYFCASSESGQGHEQYFGPGTRLTVT.

The chain joins TRBV28 to TRBJ1-5; D is ambiguous. V lost 3 bases and J lost 11, with 8 bases in between. The CDR3 is made up of 11 amino acids. Germline CDR1 MDHEN, CDR2 SYDVKM. CDR3 region: CASSFSPTQHF. The CDR3 region has the DNA TGTGCCAGCAGTTTTTCTCCGACCCAGCATTTT.

This clone was picked up one time. The chain links TRBV5-6 to TRBJ2-3; 9 bases align to TRBD2. The CDR3 spans 15 residues. In germline, CDR1 is SGHDT, CDR2 YYEEEE. V was clipped by 4 bases and J by 5 bases; unmatched bases: 8. CDR3 sequence (DNA): TGTGCCAGCAGCCTTAGTAGCGGGAGTGGAGATACGCAGTATTTT. This gives the protein CASSLSSGSGDTQYF.

The V gene is TRBV29-1, the J gene TRBJ1-2; D perhaps matches TRBD1 (6 bases). This CDR3 is 14 amino acids long. CDR1 and CDR2 (germline): SQVTM, ANQGSEA. Trimming cost V 1 base and J 8 bases, with 17 bases left between them. CDR3 region: CSVEVTRGSPGYTF. As DNA, the CDR3 is TGCAGCGTTGAAGTAACCAGGGGCTCCCCAGGCTACACCTTC.

The chain combines TRBV27 with TRBJ2-1; 7 bases match TRBD2. Germline V gives CDR1 MNHEY, CDR2 SMNVEV (reference sequence). The trim removed 2 bases at V and 6 bases at J, leaving 4 bases unmatched. The CDR3 has 14 amino acids. The CDR3 DNA sequence: TGTGCCAGCAGTTTAATTGGCGGGGGCAATGAGCAGTTCTTC. This gives the protein CASSLIGGGNEQFF.

V gene TRBV6-6 combines with J gene TRBJ2-2; D is unresolved. The V end was cut by 5 bases, the J end by 8 bases, with 18 bases between. In germline, CDR1 is MNHNY, CDR2 SVGAGI (reference sequence). The CDR3 has 15 residues. The CDR3 spells CASSTWTHGWGELFF. The CDR3 DNA follows: TGTGCCAGCAGTACCTGGACCCACGGGTGGGGGGAGCTGTTTTTT.

This chain joins TRBV10-3 and TRBJ2-7, with 7 nucleotides matching TRBD1. The germline gives CDR1 ENHRY, CDR2 SYGVKD. This CDR3 spans 13 amino acids. Trimming removed 3 bases from V and 4 bases from J; junction bases left unmatched: 3. The DNA for the CDR3 is TGTGCCATCAGTGATCTGACAGGGTACGAGCAGTACTTC. It codes for CAISDLTGYEQYF.